This TCR beta chain was captured by sequencing in a study of cytomegalovirus exposure and HLA in healthy donors. General study findings and limits: CMV serostatus was the only immune exposure information that was available. TCR beta chains associated with HLA were, in a later analysis, more clonally expanded than equally common others. It was taken for granted in presence/absence analyses that sequencing depth across donors was roughly uniform.

This PCR relied on a set of 60 Vbeta primers and 13 Jbeta primers. Clones were read by immunoSEQ multiplex PCR, and TCRdb kept only the in-frame ones, dropping some. The sample has about 160,000 clones; roughly 79% are singletons. The germline V gene encodes CDR1 KGHSH and CDR2 LQKENI. CDR3 length equals 13 residues. Of note for this clone: Its antigen is unidentified. At one boundary the junction diverges from the germline segment, which might be a read error. Additional DNA sequences in this sample encode the identical CDR3.

The chain is built from TRBV18 and TRBJ1-5; D not certain. The receptor comes from a woman in her forties or fifties in good health and CMV-seropositive. The sequencing sample was made of PBMCs. CDR3 DNA: TGCGCCAGCTCACCAGACTCGTCGGAGCCCCAGCATTTT. Its translation is CASSPDSSEPQHF.